This TCR beta chain appears in the sequencing data of a study of memory CD4+ T cells and cytomegalovirus serostatus. Looking at the study overall: Donors were healthy Belgian adults, several CMV seropositive and about 24 seronegative. The study's findings and limits: Of under 200 reported CMV TCRbeta sequences, around 63 were found in memory CD4+ repertoires. Repertoires predicted CMV serostatus with median bootstrapped AUC of approximately 0.94.

The V end was cut by 5 bases, the J end by 7 bases, with 16 bases between. The germline V gene encodes CDR1 SGHTS and CDR2 YDEGEE. This CDR3 has 14 residues. The sort gate was single viable CD3+CD4+CD8-CD45RO+ cells for memory CD4+ T cells. Serostatus was set by detecting CMV pp150, pp28, p38, p52 IgG. As to this clone: Its antigen is unknown.

Sequenced by immunoSEQ multiplex PCR; TCRdb stores in-frame clones only, minus some. The sample lists about 56,000 clones, 82% occurring once. The chain recombines TRBV5-8 with TRBJ1-3, with D perhaps matching TRBD1 (5 bases). What was sequenced was memory CD4+ T cells from blood. The TCR originated in an adult in good health and CMV-seronegative. CDR3 bases: TGTGCCAGCAGACTAGGGGCGCCCGGGAACACCATATATTTT. Its protein is CASRLGAPGNTIYF.